The 12 T cell receptor beta chains below come from one sample, sequenced in a study of blood T cell repertoires in COVID-19. The repertoire was sequenced with immunoSEQ multiplex PCR; TCRdb's copy has only in-frame clones and lacks some. This repertoire shows fewer than 110,000 clones, approximately 86% found once; its top ten account for about 3%. The sequencing input was peripheral blood. Source of these receptors: a human donor in a cohort sampled during active COVID-19.

The J gene is TRBJ1-2, the V gene TRBV28; 7 bases map to TRBD1. V shed 5 bases, J shed 7 bases, and the junction held 16 bases outside the gene matches. The CDR3 has 16 amino acids. Germline values: CDR1 MDHEN, CDR2 SYDVKM. The CDR3 region has the DNA TGTGCCAGCAGTCCCATGACAGGGCGGGAGGCAGGTGGCTACACCTTC. It codes for CASSPMTGREAGGYTF.

V usage is TRBV7-8 and J usage is TRBJ2-2; tentative D call: TRBD1 (6 bases). Deletions cut 1 base from V and 1 base from J, with 16 bases between. Germline V lookup: CDR1 SGHVS, CDR2 FQNEAQ. The CDR3 is made up of 18 amino acids. The CDR3 spells CASSLVVGVTGNTGELFF. CDR3 bases: TGTGCCAGCAGCTTAGTGGTGGGGGTGACAGGGAACACCGGGGAGCTGTTTTTT.

J is TRBJ2-1 and V is TRBV30; TRBD2 agrees at 7 bases. The CDR3 spans 17 residues. The V segment lost 4 bases and the J segment 0 bases; nucleotides outside the gene matches: 12. Germline CDR1 GTSNPN, CDR2 SVGIG (reference sequence). CDR3 sequence reads: CAWTPSSGGRSYNEQFF. The CDR3 DNA reads as TGTGCCTGGACCCCTTCTAGCGGCGGACGCTCCTACAATGAGCAGTTCTTC.

This clone has a handful of counts. This chain joins TRBV5-6 and TRBJ2-3; weak D call: TRBD1 (5 bases). The CDR3 sequence is 16 residues long. V lost 0 bases and J 0 bases, leaving 11 bases between the germline ends. Germline V CDR1 and CDR2: SGHDT, YYEEEE. The CDR3 spells CASSLGTTFSTDTQYF. Written as DNA, the CDR3 is TGTGCCAGCAGCTTGGGGACAACCTTCAGCACAGATACGCAGTATTTT.

This clone was observed once. V is TRBV6-4 and J is TRBJ2-3; D might be TRBD2 (6 bases). V gave up 4 bases and J gave up 2 bases, with 16 bases separating them. From germline, CDR1 is MRHNA and CDR2 SNTAGT. The CDR3 has 16 amino acids. CDR3 sequence reads: CASSVGSGLLTDTQYF. Here the CDR3 DNA reads TGTGCCAGCAGTGTGGGAAGCGGACTACTCACAGATACGCAGTATTTT.

The chain couples TRBV28 to TRBJ1-1, with 9 nucleotides matching TRBD1. Germline CDR1 and CDR2: MDHEN and SYDVKM. CDR3 length equals 14 residues. Trimming at V came to 5 bases and at J to 5 bases, leaving 6 bases not matched to a gene. The CDR3: CASSLRDRETEAFF. The CDR3 DNA reads TGTGCCAGCAGTCTCCGGGACAGGGAGACTGAAGCTTTCTTT.

The CDR3 DNA reads as TGTGCCAGCAGCGTAATGCAGTTCTACGAGCAGTACTTC. It specifies CASSVMQFYEQYF. This sequence joins TRBV2 and TRBJ2-7; the D is unclear. Germline V gives CDR1 SNHLY, CDR2 FYNNEI. The CDR3 loop spans 13 amino acids. V lost 6 bases, J lost 3 bases, and 12 bases lay in between.

This clone was seen only a few times. The J gene is TRBJ1-6, the V gene TRBV9; the D gene is possibly TRBD1 (5 bases). Trimming removed 2 bases from V and 8 bases from J, with 11 bases in between. Per germline, CDR1 SGDLS and CDR2 YYNGEE. This CDR3 spans 14 amino acids. The CDR3 bases are TGTGCCAGCAGCGTCCAGGGTGTAGATTCACCCCTCCACTTT. This gives the protein CASSVQGVDSPLHF.

The chain has TRBV7-8 and TRBJ2-7, with 8 bases matching TRBD1. The length of the CDR3 is 17 residues. The germline gives CDR1 SGHVS, CDR2 FQNEAQ. The ends lost 1 base at V and 6 bases at J; junction bases unmatched: 14. The CDR3 region has the DNA TGTGCCAGCAGCTTAGGGGTAGGACAGGGAAGTCGGTTCGAGCAGTACTTC. Its translation: CASSLGVGQGSRFEQYF.

The genes are TRBV7-2 and TRBJ2-4; 8 bases align to TRBD2. With V trimmed by 3 bases and J by 2 bases, 6 bases remained unmatched. CDR1 is SGHTA and CDR2 is FQGNSA in the germline V gene. The CDR3 sequence is 16 residues long. CDR3: CASSFPTSGSKNIQYF. CDR3 nucleotide sequence: TGTGCCAGCAGCTTCCCAACTAGCGGTTCCAAAAACATTCAGTACTTC.

The rearrangement uses TRBV5-1 and TRBJ1-6; D possibly corresponds to TRBD1 (6 bases). Germline CDR1 reads SGHRS; CDR2 reads YFSETQ. The CDR3 has 13 residues. V was shortened by 5 bases and J by 6 bases, with 9 bases between the two germline ends. The CDR3 nucleotides are TGCGCCAGCAGTAGGACAGCTAATTCACCCCTCCACTTT. Encoded protein: CASSRTANSPLHF.

A few counts support this clone. This sequence joins TRBV7-8 and TRBJ2-2; no clear D. The CDR3 runs 13 residues. CDR1 SGHVS and CDR2 FQNEAQ come from the germline V gene. V was cut by 6 bases and J by 1 base, with 6 bases left in between. As DNA, the CDR3 is TGTGCCAGCAGTACAAAGAACACCGGGGAGCTGTTTTTT. Its translation: CASSTKNTGELFF.